Detailed here is one T cell receptor beta chain. This clone was picked up a small number of times. Its antigen is currently not known. The sample holds no much larger clone one base away, and base qualities are not on file. Enrolling through a virtual design, the prospective study's participants ranged in age from roughly 18 to 89 years and lived across 24 United States geographic areas. In the prospective study, cohorts were assigned on the basis of participant-reported clinical history obtained from a screening survey and a study questionnaire. Recovered participants in ImmuneRACE Cohort 3 were defined by two consecutive negative NP/OP PCR tests, clearance by a healthcare professional, or resolution of symptoms. In the prospective study, mobile phlebotomists collected whole blood, serum and a nasopharyngeal or oropharyngeal swab from each participant. Over a 2-month period, participants in the prospective study had the option of providing additional blood draws and questionnaires. Blood samples from the prospective study were shipped frozen or at room temperature prior to DNA extraction.

TCRbeta CDR3 regions were amplified from genomic DNA using the immunoSEQ Assay, a bias-controlled multiplex PCR. The original pipeline was this. Within the assay, amplification of reference gene primers was used to estimate how many nucleated cells each sample contained. Sequence reads were collapsed and filtered to measure the absolute abundance of every unique TCRbeta CDR3 rearrangement. Productive Simpson clonality was computed per sample as the square root of Simpson's diversity index over productive rearrangements. TCRdb's version of the immuneACCESS table is confined to in-frame rearrangements and falls short of the full clone set. An unresolved V gene accounts for under half of the shortfall where checked; the remainder is of unknown origin. That table supplies the V and J calls and clone size; D and trimming were determined from the DNA. For this sample there are roughly 240,000 clones; 86% appear just once. The ten biggest clones cover 2% to 2.5% of the sample.

These data come from a study of blood T cell repertoires in COVID-19 (dated by TCRdb to the early 2020s). For the wider study: Collaborator samples came from the United States, Italy and Spain and covered acute and convalescent phases of COVID-19. The prospective study material was composed of cDNA or gDNA derived from T cells, B-cell-depleted T cells, or PBMCs. The dataset comprised deeply sampled blood TCRbeta repertoires from subjects exposed to, actively infected with, or recovered from COVID-19. The repertoires were made available in a free public database intended to serve as a resource for research on the immune response to SARS-CoV-2. Samples were obtained from the ongoing ImmuneRACE study (first 160 participants) and from some 1,300 subjects provided by 6 global collaborators. The sample metadata nearly always contained a de-identified subject ID, COVID-19 status, age in years and sex. Where available, HLA class I and class II types were obtained from metadata supplied by the sample provider rather than from assay-based typing. The full study reports these points: How much clinical and demographic metadata was included differed by source and by participant, and the metadata was provided uncurated.

The CDR3 numbers 16 residues from cysteine through phenylalanine. Just the 48-base CDR3 DNA is kept, in frame starting at base 1. Trimming costs V 1 base and J 8 bases, and their ends lie 15 bases apart. Based on the germline V gene, the CDR1 and CDR2 sequences are MNHEY and SVGEGT. This chain is built from TRBV6-2 or TRBV6-3 and TRBJ1-6; a tentative D match to TRBD1 spans 6 bases. The material sequenced was PBMCs or T cells enriched from blood (not recorded which). The sequence was collected from a woman aged 45-59 years who had recovered from COVID-19. At the DNA level, the sequence is TGTGCCAGCAGTTACTACAACGCCGGGACATATTCACCCCTCCACTTT. Its protein is CASSYYNAGTYSPLHF.